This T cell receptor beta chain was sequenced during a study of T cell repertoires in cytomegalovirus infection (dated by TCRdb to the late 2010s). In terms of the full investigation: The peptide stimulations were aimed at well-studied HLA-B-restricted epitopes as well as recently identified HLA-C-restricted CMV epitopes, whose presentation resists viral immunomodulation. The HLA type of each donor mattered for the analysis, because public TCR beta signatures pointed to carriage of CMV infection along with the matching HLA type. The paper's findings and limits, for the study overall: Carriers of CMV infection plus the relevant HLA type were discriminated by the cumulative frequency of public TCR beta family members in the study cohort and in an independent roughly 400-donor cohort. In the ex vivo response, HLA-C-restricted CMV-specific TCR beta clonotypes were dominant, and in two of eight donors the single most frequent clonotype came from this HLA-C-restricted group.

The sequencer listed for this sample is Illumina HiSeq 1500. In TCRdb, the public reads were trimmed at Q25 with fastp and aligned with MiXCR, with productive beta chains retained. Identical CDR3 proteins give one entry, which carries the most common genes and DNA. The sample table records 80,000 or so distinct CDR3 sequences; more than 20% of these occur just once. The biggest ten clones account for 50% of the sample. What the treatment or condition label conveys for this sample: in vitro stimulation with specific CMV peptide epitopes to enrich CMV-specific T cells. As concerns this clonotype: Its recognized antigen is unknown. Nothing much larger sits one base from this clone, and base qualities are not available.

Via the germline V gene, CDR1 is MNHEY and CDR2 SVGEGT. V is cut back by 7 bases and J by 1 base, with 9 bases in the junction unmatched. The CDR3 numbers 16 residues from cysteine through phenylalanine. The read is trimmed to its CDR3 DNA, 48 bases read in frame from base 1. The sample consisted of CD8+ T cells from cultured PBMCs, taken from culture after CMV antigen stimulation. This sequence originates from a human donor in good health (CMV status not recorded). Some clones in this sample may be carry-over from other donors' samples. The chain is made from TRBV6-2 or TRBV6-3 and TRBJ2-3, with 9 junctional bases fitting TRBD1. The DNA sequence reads TGTGCCAGCATTCGCCACCGGGACAGGGGCACAGATACGCAGTATTTT. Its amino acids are CASIRHRDRGTDTQYF.